Listed below are T cell receptor beta chains from one sample, sequenced in a study of cytomegalovirus exposure and HLA in healthy donors. Some clones are missing from TCRdb's copy, which holds only in-frame ones; the method was immunoSEQ multiplex PCR. The repertoire has about 85,000 clones, around 64% of them found once; the top ten carry 2.1%. The specimen sequenced was PBMCs. Every receptor here comes from a man aged 30 to 39 in good health and CMV-seronegative. CDR3s include the opening cysteine and the closing phenylalanine or tryptophan. D genes are given only for firm matches. Size values are once, few and many counts, or a class for expanded clones, and some rows have none.

.	few	TRBV6-6	TRBJ1-1	TGTGCCAGCAGATTCTTCTCTCCGACTTCGAACACTGAAGCTTTCTTT	CASRFFSPTSNTEAFF
TRBD1	few	TRBV6-1	TRBJ1-5	TGTGCCAGCAATCTAAGGACAGGAGGGTATCAGCCCCAGCATTTT	CASNLRTGGYQPQHF
.	.	TRBV29-1	TRBJ1-1	TGCAGCGTCCGTAGAGGACTGTCGAACACTGAAGCTTTCTTT	CSVRRGLSNTEAFF
.	.	TRBV6-6	TRBJ2-3	TGTGCCAGCAGTTACGTGGGACAAGGCACAGATACGCAGTATTTT	CASSYVGQGTDTQYF
.	.	TRBV29-1	TRBJ1-1	TGCAGCGGCAGGGAGAACACTGAAGCTTTCTTT	CSGRENTEAFF
.	once	TRBV14	TRBJ1-2	TGTGCCAGCAGCCAAGGGGGCGGGAGAACCTTC	CASSQGGGRTF
TRBD1	.	TRBV29-1	TRBJ1-2	TGCAGCGTTCATACAGGGGGCTCTTTTGGCTACACCTTC	CSVHTGGSFGYTF
.	.	TRBV27	TRBJ1-1	TGTGCCAGCAGTCCCCCCGGGACACAAAAAGGGTACACTGAAGCTTTCTTT	CASSPPGTQKGYTEAFF
.	.	TRBV6-5	TRBJ1-2	TGTGCCAGCAGCGGCGTAGCGGGCTGGGATTATGGCTACACCTTC	CASSGVAGWDYGYTF
TRBD1	few	TRBV10-3	TRBJ1-1	TGTGCCATCAGTGAAAGAGGACAGGCTGAAGCTTTCTTT	CAISERGQAEAFF
.	.	TRBV30	TRBJ1-3	TGTGCCTGGAGTGTAAGCGGAAACACCATATATTTT	CAWSVSGNTIYF
.	once	TRBV27	TRBJ2-1	TGTGCCAGCAGTACCATCGACAGTCAGGATGAGCAGTTCTTC	CASSTIDSQDEQFF
.	.	TRBV29-1	TRBJ1-5	TGCAGCGTTGTCCAGGGGCTTGATCAGCCCCAGCATTTT	CSVVQGLDQPQHF
TRBD1	.	TRBV7-8	TRBJ2-7	TGTGCCAGCAGCCAGATGGACAGGATCGAGCAGTACTTC	CASSQMDRIEQYF
TRBD2	.	TRBV6-5	TRBJ2-1	TGTGCCAGCAGAGTGCGGGAGAGGGATGAGCAGTTCTTC	CASRVRERDEQFF
.	.	TRBV5-1	TRBJ2-1	TGCGCCAGCAGCTTCCGGGCAGGGAATTCGCCTTACAATGAGCAGTTCTTC	CASSFRAGNSPYNEQFF
TRBD2	.	TRBV19	TRBJ2-3	TGTGCCAGTACTTTAGCGGGGGGGTCTTACACAGATACGCAGTATTTT	CASTLAGGSYTDTQYF
.	.	TRBV5-1	TRBJ2-1	TGCGCCAGCAGCTTGGGGTGGAGCGACAATGAGCAGTTCTTC	CASSLGWSDNEQFF
.	.	TRBV20-1	TRBJ1-2	TGCAGTGCTAGATCAGGGGATGGCTACACCTTC	CSARSGDGYTF
.	.	TRBV30	TRBJ1-1	TGTGCCTGGACTATACAAGGGGTCCGACTCCATGAAGCTTTCTTT	CAWTIQGVRLHEAFF
.	.	TRBV18	TRBJ1-5	TGTGCCAGCTCACCAGGGGCGGGGGATAGCAATCAGCCCCAGCATTTT	CASSPGAGDSNQPQHF
.	.	TRBV11-2	TRBJ2-3	TGTGCCAGCAGCTTAGGCAGGGATCCAGATACGCAGTATTTT	CASSLGRDPDTQYF
TRBD1	few	TRBV7-2	TRBJ2-7	TGTGCCAGCAGCCCATCGGACAGGGGGAGAGACGAGCAGTACTTC	CASSPSDRGRDEQYF
TRBD1	.	TRBV7-9	TRBJ2-7	TGTGCCAGCAGCACCGGACAGGGGGCCTACGAGCAGTACTTC	CASSTGQGAYEQYF
.	.	TRBV19	TRBJ1-5	TGTGCCAGTAACCCCGACCAGGGAAATAGTCAGCCCCAGCATTTT	CASNPDQGNSQPQHF
.	.	TRBV30	TRBJ1-1	TGTGCCTGGAGTGGGGGAGGCACTGAAGCTTTCTTT	CAWSGGGTEAFF
TRBD1	.	TRBV5-1	TRBJ2-3	TGCGCCAGCAGCCCGAACCAGCAGGGGGCTACGCAGTATTTT	CASSPNQQGATQYF
.	once	TRBV29-1	TRBJ2-7	TGCAGCGCCTTACAGGGCTACGAGCAGTACTTC	CSALQGYEQYF
TRBD1	.	TRBV6-1	TRBJ1-5	TGTGCCAGCAGTGCGTTTTATCGGGACAGCGACAATCAGCCCCAGCATTTT	CASSAFYRDSDNQPQHF
TRBD1	.	TRBV6-5	TRBJ1-6	TGTGCCAGCAGTTACCGGACAGGTGATTTGTATTCACCCCTCCACTTT	CASSYRTGDLYSPLHF
.	.	TRBV16	TRBJ1-2	TGTGCCAGCAGCCAGAATCCACAGAAAAACTATGGCTACACCTTC	CASSQNPQKNYGYTF
.	.	TRBV30	TRBJ1-1	TGTGCCTGGAGTGTGTTTCAGGGAGGGAACACTGAAGCTTTCTTT	CAWSVFQGGNTEAFF
.	.	TRBV5-1	TRBJ1-4	TGCGCCAGCAGCTTACAGGGAAATTTAGGTGAAAAACTGTTTTTT	CASSLQGNLGEKLFF
.	.	TRBV9	TRBJ1-1	TGTGCCAGCAGCGTACAGGGTCGAACTGAAGCTTTCTTT	CASSVQGRTEAFF
.	.	TRBV6-5	TRBJ1-4	TGTGCCAGCAGTACCTATCCCCGGAATGAAAAACTGTTTTTT	CASSTYPRNEKLFF
TRBD1	.	TRBV11-2	TRBJ2-6	TGTGCCAGCAGCTTCCCCGGGACAGGGATAAGCTCTGGGGCCAACGTCCTGACTTTC	CASSFPGTGISSGANVLTF
.	.	TRBV19	TRBJ2-3	TGTGCCAGTAGTAGCCTCCGGAGCACAGATACGCAGTATTTT	CASSSLRSTDTQYF
TRBD2	few	TRBV9	TRBJ2-5	TGTGCCAGCAGCGTAGCGGGGGGGAAAGAGACCCAGTACTTC	CASSVAGGKETQYF
.	.	TRBV27	TRBJ2-7	TGTGCCAGCAGTTTAAAGGGGGTCTACGAGCAGTACTTC	CASSLKGVYEQYF
TRBD2	.	TRBV5-4	TRBJ2-3	TGTGCCAGCAGCCCCCTAGCGGGAGAGTCCACAGATACGCAGTATTTT	CASSPLAGESTDTQYF
.	.	TRBV5-1	TRBJ2-3	TGCGCCAGCAGTCTCCGGGACACCCTCACAGATACGCAGTATTTT	CASSLRDTLTDTQYF
TRBD1	.	TRBV5-1	TRBJ2-7	TGCGCCAGCAGCACTTCCGGGACAGCCTACGAGCAGTACTTC	CASSTSGTAYEQYF
.	.	TRBV2	TRBJ2-2	TGTGCCAGCAGCTCCTACCCAACAGGGACCGGGGAGCTGTTTTTT	CASSSYPTGTGELFF
.	.	TRBV25-1	TRBJ1-4	TGTGCCAGCAGTGGGGACATTGCAACTAATGAAAAACTGTTTTTT	CASSGDIATNEKLFF
TRBD2	.	TRBV5-4	TRBJ2-1	TGTGCCAGCAGCTTGCGGCGGGGGATCCACAATGAGCAGTTCTTC	CASSLRRGIHNEQFF
.	.	TRBV5-1	TRBJ1-1	TGCGCCAGCAGCCAAGGGGTGAACACTGAAGCTTTCTTT	CASSQGVNTEAFF
.	many	TRBV16	TRBJ1-1	TGTGCCAGCGGCCCCTTGAACACTGAAGCTTTCTTT	CASGPLNTEAFF
.	.	TRBV10-3	TRBJ2-5	TGTGCCATCAGTCCCCACCCGGGGAGGGAGACCCAGTACTTC	CAISPHPGRETQYF
.	.	TRBV5-6	TRBJ1-1	TGTGCCAGCAGCCCCGGCACGGGGAACACTGAAGCTTTCTTT	CASSPGTGNTEAFF
.	.	TRBV12-5	TRBJ2-5	TGTGCTAGTGGTTTTGGGGGGACCAGGGAGACCCAGTACTTC	CASGFGGTRETQYF
.	.	TRBV6-5	TRBJ1-1	TGTGCCAGCAGGAGGAGGGACGATTTTACTGAAGCTTTCTTT	CASRRRDDFTEAFF
.	.	TRBV28	TRBJ2-7	TGTGCCAGCAGTCCCATCAGCGTCAACTCCTACGAGCAGTACTTC	CASSPISVNSYEQYF
.	.	TRBV7-9	TRBJ1-2	TGTGCCAGCAGCTTAGCCTGGAGAAACCATTATGGCTACACCTTC	CASSLAWRNHYGYTF
.	.	TRBV10-3	TRBJ1-4	TGTGCCATCAGTGAGGGTATGGGGGCCGAAAAACTGTTTTTT	CAISEGMGAEKLFF
TRBD2	few	TRBV2	TRBJ2-1	TGTGCCAGCAGTGAAAGGGCTAGCGGGAAGGGTGAGCAGTTCTTC	CASSERASGKGEQFF
TRBD2	.	TRBV9	TRBJ2-5	TGTGCCAGCAGCTCCGGGGGGGGACTAGCGGTTCAAGAGACCCAGTACTTC	CASSSGGGLAVQETQYF
.	.	TRBV27	TRBJ1-5	TGTGCCAGCAGTCGCACCGCCGGGTTTACCAATCAGCCCCAGCATTTT	CASSRTAGFTNQPQHF